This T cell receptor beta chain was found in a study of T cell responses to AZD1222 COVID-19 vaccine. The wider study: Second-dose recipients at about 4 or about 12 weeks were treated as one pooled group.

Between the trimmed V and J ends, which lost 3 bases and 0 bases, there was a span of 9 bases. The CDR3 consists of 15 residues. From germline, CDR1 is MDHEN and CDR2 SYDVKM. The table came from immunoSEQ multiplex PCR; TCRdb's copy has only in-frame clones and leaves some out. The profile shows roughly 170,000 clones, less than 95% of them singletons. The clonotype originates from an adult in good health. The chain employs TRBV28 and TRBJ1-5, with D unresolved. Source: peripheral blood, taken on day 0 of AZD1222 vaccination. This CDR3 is CASSLGGNSNQPQHF. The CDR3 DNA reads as TGTGCCAGCAGTTTGGGAGGGAATAGCAATCAGCCCCAGCATTTT.